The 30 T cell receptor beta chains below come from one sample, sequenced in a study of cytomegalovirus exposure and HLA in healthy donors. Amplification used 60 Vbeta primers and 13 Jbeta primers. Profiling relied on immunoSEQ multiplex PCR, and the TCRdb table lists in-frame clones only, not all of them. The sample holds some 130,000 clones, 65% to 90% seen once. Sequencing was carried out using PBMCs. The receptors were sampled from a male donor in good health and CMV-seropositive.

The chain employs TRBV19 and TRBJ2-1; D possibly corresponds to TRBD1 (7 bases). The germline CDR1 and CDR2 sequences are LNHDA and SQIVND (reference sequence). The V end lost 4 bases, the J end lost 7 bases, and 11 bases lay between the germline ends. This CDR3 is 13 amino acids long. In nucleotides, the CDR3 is TGTGCCAGTAGTAGACAGGGAGGTAATGAGCAGTTCTTC. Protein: CASSRQGGNEQFF.

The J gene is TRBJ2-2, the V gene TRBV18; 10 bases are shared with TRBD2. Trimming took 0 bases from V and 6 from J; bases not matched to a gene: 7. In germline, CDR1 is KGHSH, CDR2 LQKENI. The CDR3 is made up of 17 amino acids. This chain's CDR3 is CASSPPRGTSVAGELFF. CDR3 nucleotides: TGTGCCAGCTCACCACCCCGCGGGACTAGCGTTGCCGGGGAGCTGTTTTTT.

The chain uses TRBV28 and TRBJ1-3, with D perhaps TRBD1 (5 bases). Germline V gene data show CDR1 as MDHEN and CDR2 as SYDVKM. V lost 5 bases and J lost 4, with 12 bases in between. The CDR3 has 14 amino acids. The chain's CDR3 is CASSPPKGGNTIYF. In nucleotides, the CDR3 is TGTGCCAGCAGTCCGCCAAAGGGGGGAAACACCATATATTTT.

CDR3 protein: CASSQRGTGFTGELFF. The CDR3 bases are TGTGCCAGCAGCCAACGGGGCACAGGGTTCACCGGGGAGCTGTTTTTT. The V call is TRBV4-2, the J call TRBJ2-2; D is possibly TRBD1 (6 bases). The V gene's germline CDR1 is LGHNA and CDR2 YNFKEQ. Trimming removed 2 bases at V and 4 bases at J, with 14 bases between. There are 16 residues in the CDR3.

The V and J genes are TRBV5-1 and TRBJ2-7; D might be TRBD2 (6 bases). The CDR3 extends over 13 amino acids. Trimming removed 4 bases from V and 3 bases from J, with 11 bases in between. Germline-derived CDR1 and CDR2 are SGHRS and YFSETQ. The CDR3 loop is CASSPPGGYEQYF. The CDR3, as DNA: TGCGCCAGCAGCCCGCCCGGGGGCTACGAGCAGTACTTC.

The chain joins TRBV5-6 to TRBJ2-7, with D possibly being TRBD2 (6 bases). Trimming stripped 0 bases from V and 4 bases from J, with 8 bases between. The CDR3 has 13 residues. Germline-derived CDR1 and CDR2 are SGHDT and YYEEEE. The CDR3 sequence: CASSLASVYEQYF. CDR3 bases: TGTGCCAGCAGCTTGGCTAGCGTTTACGAGCAGTACTTC.

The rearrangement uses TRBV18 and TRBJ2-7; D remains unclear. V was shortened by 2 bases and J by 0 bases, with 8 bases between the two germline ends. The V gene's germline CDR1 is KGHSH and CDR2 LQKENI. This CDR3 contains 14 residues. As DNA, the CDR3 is TGTGCCAGCTCACCAGCGCTGAGCTCCTACGAGCAGTACTTC. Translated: CASSPALSSYEQYF.

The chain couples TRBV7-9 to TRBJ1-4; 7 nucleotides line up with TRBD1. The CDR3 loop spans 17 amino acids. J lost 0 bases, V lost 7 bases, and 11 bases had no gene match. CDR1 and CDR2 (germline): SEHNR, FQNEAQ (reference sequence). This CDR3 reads CASTLPRGRATNEKLFF. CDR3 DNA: TGTGCCAGCACCCTCCCCAGGGGGAGAGCAACTAATGAAAAACTGTTTTTT.

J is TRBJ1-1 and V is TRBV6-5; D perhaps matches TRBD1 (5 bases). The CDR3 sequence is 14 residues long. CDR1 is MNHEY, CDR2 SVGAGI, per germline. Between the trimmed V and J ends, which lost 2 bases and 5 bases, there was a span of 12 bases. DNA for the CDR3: TGTGCCAGCAGTTACCGGGGGGGTGATACTGAAGCTTTCTTT. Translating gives CASSYRGGDTEAFF.

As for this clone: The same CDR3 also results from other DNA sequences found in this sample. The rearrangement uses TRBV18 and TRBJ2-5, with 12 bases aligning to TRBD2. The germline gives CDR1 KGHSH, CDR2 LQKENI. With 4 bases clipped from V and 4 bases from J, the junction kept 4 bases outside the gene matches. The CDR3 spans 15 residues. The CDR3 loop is CASSLGTSGRETQYF. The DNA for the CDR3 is TGTGCCAGCTCACTAGGGACTAGCGGGCGAGAGACCCAGTACTTC.

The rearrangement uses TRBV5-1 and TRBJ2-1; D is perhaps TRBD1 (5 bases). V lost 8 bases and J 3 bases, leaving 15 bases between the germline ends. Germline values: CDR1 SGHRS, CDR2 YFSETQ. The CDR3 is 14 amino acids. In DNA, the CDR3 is TGCGCCAGTCGCCCGCAGGGTAGCTACAATGAGCAGTTCTTC. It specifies CASRPQGSYNEQFF.

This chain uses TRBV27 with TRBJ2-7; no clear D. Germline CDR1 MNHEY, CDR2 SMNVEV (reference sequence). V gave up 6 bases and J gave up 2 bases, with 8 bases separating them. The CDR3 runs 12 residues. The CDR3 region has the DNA TGTGCCAGCAGGTCCCCGGCCTACGAGCAGTACTTC. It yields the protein CASRSPAYEQYF.

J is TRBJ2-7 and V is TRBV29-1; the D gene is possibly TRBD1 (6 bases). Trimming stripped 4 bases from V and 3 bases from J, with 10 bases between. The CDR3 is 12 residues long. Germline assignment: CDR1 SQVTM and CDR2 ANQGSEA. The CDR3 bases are TGCAGCGTTGCGGGACAAGACTACGAGCAGTACTTC. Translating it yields CSVAGQDYEQYF.

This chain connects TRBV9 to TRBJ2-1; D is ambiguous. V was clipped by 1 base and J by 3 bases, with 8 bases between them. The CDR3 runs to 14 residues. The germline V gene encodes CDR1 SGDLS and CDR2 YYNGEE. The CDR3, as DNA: TGTGCCAGCAGCGTATCTGGCCACTACAATGAGCAGTTCTTC. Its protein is CASSVSGHYNEQFF. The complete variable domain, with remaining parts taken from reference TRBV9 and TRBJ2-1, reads DSGVTQTPKHLITATGQRVTLRCSPRSGDLSVYWYQQSLDQGLQFLIQYYNGEERAKGNILERFSAQQFPDLHSELNLSSLELGDSALYFCASSVSGHYNEQFFGPGTRLTVL.

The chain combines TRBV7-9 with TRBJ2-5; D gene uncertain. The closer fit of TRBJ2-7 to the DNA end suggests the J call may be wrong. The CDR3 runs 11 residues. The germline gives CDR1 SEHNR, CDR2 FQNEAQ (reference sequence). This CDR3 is CASSNNYEQYF. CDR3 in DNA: TGTGCCAGCAGCAACAACTACGAGCAGTACTTC.

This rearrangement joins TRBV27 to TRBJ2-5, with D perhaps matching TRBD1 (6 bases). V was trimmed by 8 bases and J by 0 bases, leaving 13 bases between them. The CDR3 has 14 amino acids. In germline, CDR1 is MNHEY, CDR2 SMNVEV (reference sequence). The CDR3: CASQFTGNQETQYF. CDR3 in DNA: TGTGCCAGCCAGTTTACAGGGAACCAAGAGACCCAGTACTTC.

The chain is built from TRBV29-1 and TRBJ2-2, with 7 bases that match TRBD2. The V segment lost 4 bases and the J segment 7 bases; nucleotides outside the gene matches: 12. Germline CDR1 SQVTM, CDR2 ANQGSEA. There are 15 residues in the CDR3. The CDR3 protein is CSVVGTEWGGGELFF. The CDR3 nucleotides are TGCAGCGTTGTCGGGACTGAGTGGGGGGGCGGGGAGCTGTTTTTT.

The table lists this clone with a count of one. The CDR3 sequence: CASSLAGGRSQNEQFF. For the CDR3, the DNA is TGTGCCAGCAGCTTAGCCGGCGGGAGGTCGCAAAATGAGCAGTTCTTC. This chain connects TRBV7-2 to TRBJ2-1; 8 nucleotides agree with TRBD2. The J segment lost 7 bases and the V segment lost 0 bases, leaving 8 bases of the junction unmatched. The CDR3 has 16 residues. Germline V lookup: CDR1 SGHTA, CDR2 FQGNSA.

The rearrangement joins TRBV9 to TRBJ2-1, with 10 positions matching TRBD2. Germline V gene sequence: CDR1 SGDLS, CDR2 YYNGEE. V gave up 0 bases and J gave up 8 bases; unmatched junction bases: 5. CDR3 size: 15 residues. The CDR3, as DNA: TGTGCCAGCAGCGTAGGGGCTAGCGGGAGTGATGAGCAGTTCTTC. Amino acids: CASSVGASGSDEQFF.

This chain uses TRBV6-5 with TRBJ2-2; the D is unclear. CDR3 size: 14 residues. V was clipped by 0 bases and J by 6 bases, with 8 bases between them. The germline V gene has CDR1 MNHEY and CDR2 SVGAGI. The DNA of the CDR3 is TGTGCCAGCAGTTACTCCCTCCCTCCCGGGGAGCTGTTTTTT. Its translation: CASSYSLPPGELFF.

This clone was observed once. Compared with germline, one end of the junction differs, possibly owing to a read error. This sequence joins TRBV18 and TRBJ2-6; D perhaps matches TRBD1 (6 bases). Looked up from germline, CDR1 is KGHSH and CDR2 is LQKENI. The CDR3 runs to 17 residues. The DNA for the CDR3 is TGTGCCAGCTCACCTAGGCCAGGGGTGGCTGGGGCCAACGGCCTGACTTTC. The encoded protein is CASSPRPGVAGANGLTF.

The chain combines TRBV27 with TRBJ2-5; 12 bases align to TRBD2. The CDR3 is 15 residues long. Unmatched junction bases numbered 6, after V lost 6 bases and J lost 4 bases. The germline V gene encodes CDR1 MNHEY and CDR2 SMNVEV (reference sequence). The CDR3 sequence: CASSTTSGRPETQYF. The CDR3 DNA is TGTGCCAGCAGCACCACTAGCGGGAGGCCAGAGACCCAGTACTTC.

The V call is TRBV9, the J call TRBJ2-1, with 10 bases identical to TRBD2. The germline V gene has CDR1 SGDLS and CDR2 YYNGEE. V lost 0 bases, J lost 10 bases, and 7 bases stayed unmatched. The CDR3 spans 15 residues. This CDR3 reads CASSVGASGREEQFF. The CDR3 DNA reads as TGTGCCAGCAGCGTAGGTGCTAGCGGGAGAGAAGAGCAGTTCTTC.

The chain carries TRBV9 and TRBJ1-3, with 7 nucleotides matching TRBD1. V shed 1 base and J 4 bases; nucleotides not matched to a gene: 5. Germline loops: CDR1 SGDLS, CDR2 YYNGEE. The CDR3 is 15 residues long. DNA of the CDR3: TGTGCCAGCAGCGTACAGACAGGGTTCGGAAACACCATATATTTT. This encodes CASSVQTGFGNTIYF.

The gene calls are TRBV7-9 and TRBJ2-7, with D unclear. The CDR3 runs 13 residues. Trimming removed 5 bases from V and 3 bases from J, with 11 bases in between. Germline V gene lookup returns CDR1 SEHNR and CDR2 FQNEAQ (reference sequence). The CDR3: CASSRPGSYEQYF. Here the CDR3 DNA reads TGTGCCAGCAGCCGCCCCGGTAGCTACGAGCAGTACTTC.

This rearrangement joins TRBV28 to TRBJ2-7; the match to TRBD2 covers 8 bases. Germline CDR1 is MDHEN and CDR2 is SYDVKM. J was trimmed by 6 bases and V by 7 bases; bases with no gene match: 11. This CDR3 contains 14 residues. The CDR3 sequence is CASISRIAGFEQYF. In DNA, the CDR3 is TGTGCCAGCATCAGCCGCATAGCGGGATTCGAGCAGTACTTC.

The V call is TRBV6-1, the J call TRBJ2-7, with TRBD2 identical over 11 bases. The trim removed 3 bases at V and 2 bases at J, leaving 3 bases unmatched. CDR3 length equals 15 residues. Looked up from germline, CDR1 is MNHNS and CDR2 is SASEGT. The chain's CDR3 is CASSEGLADPYEQYF. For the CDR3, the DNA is TGTGCCAGCAGTGAGGGACTAGCGGATCCCTACGAGCAGTACTTC.

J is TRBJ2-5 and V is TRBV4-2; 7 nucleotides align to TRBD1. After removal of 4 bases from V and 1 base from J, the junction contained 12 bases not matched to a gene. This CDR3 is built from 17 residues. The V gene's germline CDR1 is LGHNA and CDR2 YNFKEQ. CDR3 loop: CASSPQITYRGQETQYF. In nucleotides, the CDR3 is TGTGCCAGCAGCCCTCAAATTACCTACAGGGGCCAAGAGACCCAGTACTTC.

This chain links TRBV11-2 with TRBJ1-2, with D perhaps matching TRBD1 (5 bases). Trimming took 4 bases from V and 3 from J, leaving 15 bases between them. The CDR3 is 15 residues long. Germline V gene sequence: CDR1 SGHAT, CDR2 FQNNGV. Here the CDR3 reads CASSWGPDPYYGYTF. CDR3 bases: TGTGCCAGCAGCTGGGGCCCAGACCCTTACTATGGCTACACCTTC.

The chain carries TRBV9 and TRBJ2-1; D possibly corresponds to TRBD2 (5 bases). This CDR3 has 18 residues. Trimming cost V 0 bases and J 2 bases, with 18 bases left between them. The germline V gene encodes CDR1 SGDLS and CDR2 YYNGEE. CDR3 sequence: CASSVGKGSSDPYNEQFF. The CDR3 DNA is TGTGCCAGCAGCGTAGGTAAAGGTAGTAGCGACCCCTACAATGAGCAGTTCTTC.